A selection of T cell receptor beta chains follows, all from one sample in a study of cytomegalovirus exposure and HLA in healthy donors. Sequenced by immunoSEQ multiplex PCR; TCRdb stores in-frame clones only, minus some. The table lists 120,000 or so clones, under 80% of them singletons, with 30% in the top ten. Specimen: PBMCs. The receptors derive from a man aged 60 to 75 in good health and CMV-seropositive. Each CDR3 is given with its conserved first and last residue. D genes are given only for firm matches. Clone size is given for some rows only: seen once, a few or many times, or a class if the clone is expanded.

size,V,D,J,CDR3,DNA
-,TRBV30,-,TRBJ1-1,CAWIGQMNTEAFF,TGTGCCTGGATTGGGCAAATGAACACTGAAGCTTTCTTT
-,TRBV9,-,TRBJ2-2,CASSVGTGLMNTGELFF,TGTGCCAGCAGCGTAGGTACAGGGCTTATGAACACCGGGGAGCTGTTTTTT
-,TRBV6-6,-,TRBJ1-5,CASSYGRRGNQPQHF,TGTGCCAGCAGTTACGGCAGGAGGGGCAATCAGCCCCAGCATTTT
few,TRBV7-6,-,TRBJ1-2,CASSLGAGYGYTF,TGTGCCAGCAGCTTAGGTGCGGGCTATGGCTACACCTTC
-,TRBV30,-,TRBJ1-2,CAWLDSYGYTF,TGTGCCTGGTTAGATAGCTATGGCTACACCTTC
-,TRBV27,TRBD1,TRBJ2-3,CASSWIIQGNGFADTQYF,TGTGCCAGCAGTTGGATCATACAGGGGAATGGTTTCGCAGATACGCAGTATTTT
-,TRBV2,-,TRBJ2-7,CATKLDSNTYEQYF,TGTGCCACCAAACTGGACAGTAATACCTACGAGCAGTACTTC
-,TRBV11-3,TRBD1,TRBJ2-2,CASSSNTGGTGELFF,TGTGCCAGCAGCTCCAATACAGGGGGCACCGGGGAGCTGTTTTTT
-,TRBV11-2,-,TRBJ2-1,CASSLQQTTYNEQFF,TGTGCCAGCAGCTTACAACAGACGACCTACAATGAGCAGTTCTTC
-,TRBV7-9,-,TRBJ2-7,CSSSLGKGRIFSYEQYF,TGTTCCAGCAGCTTAGGTAAGGGGCGCATCTTCTCCTACGAGCAGTACTTC
-,TRBV2,-,TRBJ1-1,CATEGTARGAFF,TGTGCCACCGAAGGGACTGCTCGTGGAGCTTTCTTT
-,TRBV5-5,-,TRBJ1-2,CASSSIIGVVGYTF,TGTGCCAGCAGCTCAATTATAGGGGTGGTTGGCTACACCTTC
-,TRBV15,TRBD1,TRBJ2-7,CATSRSGQGIYEQYF,TGTGCCACCAGCAGATCGGGACAGGGGATCTACGAGCAGTACTTC
-,TRBV19,-,TRBJ1-2,CATQHLQGYGYTF,TGTGCCACGCAGCATCTACAGGGTTATGGCTACACCTTC
-,TRBV28,-,TRBJ2-1,CASSLVDEQFF,TGTGCCAGCAGTTTGGTAGATGAGCAGTTCTTC
-,TRBV28,-,TRBJ1-4,CASSFRAEKLFF,TGTGCCAGCAGTTTCAGGGCTGAAAAACTGTTTTTT
-,TRBV29-1,-,TRBJ1-2,CSVEEYRGGQGYTF,TGCAGCGTTGAAGAATACCGGGGGGGGCAGGGCTACACCTTC
-,TRBV28,TRBD1,TRBJ2-7,CASRPAGRGREQYF,TGTGCCAGCAGGCCTGCGGGCAGGGGGCGCGAGCAGTACTTC
-,TRBV7-3,-,TRBJ2-5,CASSFGAQETQYF,TGTGCCAGCAGCTTTGGGGCCCAAGAGACCCAGTACTTC
-,TRBV11-2,TRBD1,TRBJ2-5,CASSYNRGKETQYF,TGTGCCAGCAGTTACAACAGGGGAAAGGAGACCCAGTACTTC
-,TRBV28,-,TRBJ2-2,CASSSRTGELFF,TGTGCCAGCAGCTCGAGGACCGGGGAGCTGTTTTTT
-,TRBV5-1,TRBD2,TRBJ2-7,CASSPRGGDYEQYF,TGCGCCAGCAGCCCTCGGGGAGGGGACTACGAGCAGTACTTC
-,TRBV18,TRBD1,TRBJ2-7,CASSRSGTGSYEQYF,TGTGCCAGCTCACGTTCCGGGACAGGGAGCTACGAGCAGTACTTC
-,TRBV5-1,-,TRBJ2-7,CASRQDSYEQYF,TGCGCCAGCAGACAAGACAGCTACGAGCAGTACTTC
-,TRBV6-1,TRBD1,TRBJ2-5,CASSEDPGTGEETQYF,TGTGCCAGCAGCGAAGACCCCGGGACAGGGGAAGAGACCCAGTACTTC
-,TRBV6-5,-,TRBJ1-5,CASSSTLNSNQPQHF,TGTGCCAGCAGTTCTACCCTGAATAGCAATCAGCCCCAGCATTTT
-,TRBV27,-,TRBJ1-1,CASSTDRFGTEAFF,TGTGCCAGCAGTACCGACAGGTTTGGGACTGAAGCTTTCTTT
few,TRBV7-2,-,TRBJ2-3,CASSLVSGDTQYF,TGTGCCAGCAGCTTAGTTTCAGGAGATACGCAGTATTTT
-,TRBV6-5,TRBD1,TRBJ1-4,CASTEGTGRREKLFF,TGTGCCAGCACCGAGGGGACAGGGAGGAGAGAAAAACTGTTTTTT
-,TRBV28,TRBD1,TRBJ1-2,CASSFPAQGIYGCTF,TGTGCCAGCAGTTTCCCAGCACAGGGGATCTATGGCTGCACCTTC